Presented here are 30 T cell receptor beta chains from one specimen sequenced in a study of lymphopenia after photon versus proton radiotherapy. Sequencing used immunoSEQ multiplex PCR; TCRdb keeps in-frame clones, though not all of them. Of tens of thousands of clones in the sample, 85% to 90% were seen once. The sample consisted of peripheral blood, taken from a patient treated with proton-based radiotherapy. Receptor source: a woman in her sixties or seventies with cholangiocarcinoma. Some clones in this sample may be carry-over from other donors' samples.

The chain is built from TRBV5-1 and TRBJ2-1; no clear D gene. The CDR3 is made up of 14 amino acids. Germline V gene data show CDR1 as SGHRS and CDR2 as YFSETQ. V was trimmed by 0 bases and J by 2 bases, leaving 6 bases between them. CDR3: CASSLVEAYNEQFF. Here the CDR3 DNA reads TGCGCCAGCAGCTTGGTTGAGGCCTACAATGAGCAGTTCTTC.

The chain combines TRBV19 with TRBJ1-1; D unresolved. The CDR3 is 11 amino acids. Trimming took off 8 bases at V and 1 base at J, with 5 bases between the two ends. Germline lookup yields CDR1 LNHDA and CDR2 SQIVND (reference sequence). This chain's CDR3 is CASERNTEAFF. Written as DNA, the CDR3 is TGTGCCAGTGAACGGAACACTGAAGCTTTCTTT.

The chain is built from TRBV5-1 and TRBJ2-5, with D unclear. Trimming took 0 bases from V and 4 from J, leaving 10 bases between them. The CDR3 totals 14 residues. Germline CDR1 and CDR2: SGHRS and YFSETQ. CDR3 DNA: TGCGCCAGCAGCTTGGGGACCCCGGGAGAGACCCAGTACTTC. It translates to CASSLGTPGETQYF.

This clone was picked up a small number of times. The CDR3 protein is CASSAGQGEGYTF. CDR3 DNA sequence: TGTGCCAGCAGCGCGGGACAGGGGGAGGGCTACACCTTC. The rearrangement joins TRBV7-3 to TRBJ1-2, with TRBD1 matching over 11 bases. The CDR3 is 13 residues long. J lost 8 bases, V lost 5 bases, and 4 bases had no gene match. Per the germline V gene, CDR1 is SGHTA and CDR2 is FQGTGA.

The chain carries TRBV11-2 and TRBJ2-2; D not resolved. The V end was cut by 3 bases, the J end by 0 bases, with 5 bases between. Germline V CDR1 and CDR2: SGHAT, FQNNGV. The CDR3 has 14 residues. CDR3 sequence reads: CASSLGANTGELFF. CDR3 nucleotides: TGTGCCAGCAGCTTGGGCGCGAACACCGGGGAGCTGTTTTTT.

V and J are TRBV5-1 and TRBJ1-5; D not certain. CDR3 length: 14 amino acids. Germline V gene sequence: CDR1 SGHRS, CDR2 YFSETQ. Trimming removed 4 bases from V and 3 bases from J, with 11 bases in between. The CDR3 loop reads CASSEGLLNQPQHF. DNA of the CDR3: TGCGCCAGCAGCGAGGGATTGCTCAATCAGCCCCAGCATTTT.

The CDR3 spells CSAWTRGELFF. For the CDR3, the DNA is TGCAGTGCTTGGACCCGGGGGGAGCTGTTTTTT. The chain joins TRBV20-1 to TRBJ2-2; no reliable D call. The CDR3 consists of 11 residues. V lost 5 bases, J lost 8 bases, and 9 bases lay in between. Germline CDR1 is DFQATT and CDR2 is SNEGSKA (reference sequence).

The chain links TRBV9 to TRBJ1-4, with D tentatively TRBD1 (6 bases). V lost 7 bases to trimming and J lost 6 bases, with 22 bases between them. From germline, CDR1 is SGDLS and CDR2 YYNGEE. The CDR3 is made up of 16 amino acids. The CDR3 spells CASGGEGQGGHEKLFF. The CDR3 nucleotides are TGTGCCAGCGGCGGCGAGGGGCAAGGGGGTCATGAAAAACTGTTTTTT.

The V and J genes are TRBV18 and TRBJ2-7; 8 bases agree with TRBD2. The length of the CDR3 is 15 residues. CDR1 KGHSH and CDR2 LQKENI come from the germline V gene. V dropped 6 bases and J dropped 0; count of bases not matched to a gene: 7. The CDR3 loop reads CASSPTSETSYEQYF. In nucleotides, the CDR3 is TGTGCCAGCTCCCCGACTAGCGAAACCTCCTACGAGCAGTACTTC.

This rearrangement joins TRBV20-1 to TRBJ1-4; D not certain. Germline V lookup: CDR1 DFQATT, CDR2 SNEGSKA (reference sequence). The V end lost 0 bases, the J end lost 12 bases, and 8 bases lay between the germline ends. CDR3 length equals 11 residues. The CDR3 nucleotides read TGCAGTGCTAGAGATTATCCGGAACTGTTTTTT. Its protein is CSARDYPELFF.

The chain carries TRBV7-8 and TRBJ1-1; TRBD1 might be the D (6 bases). There are 15 residues in the CDR3. The V gene lost 3 bases and the J gene lost 1 base, with 12 bases spanning the gap. The germline gives CDR1 SGHVS, CDR2 FQNEAQ. The CDR3 loop is CASSFRPGENTEAFF. The DNA for the CDR3 is TGTGCCAGCAGCTTTCGGCCAGGGGAGAACACTGAAGCTTTCTTT.

The gene calls are TRBV5-1 and TRBJ2-3; D could derive from TRBD1 or TRBD2 (5 bases each). Germline CDR1 is SGHRS and CDR2 is YFSETQ. The CDR3 has 13 amino acids. Trimming pared 4 bases from V and 9 bases from J, leaving 15 bases between. The CDR3 spells CASSGTVVATQYF. CDR3 sequence (DNA): TGCGCCAGCAGCGGGACGGTCGTAGCGACGCAGTATTTT. Together with reference TRBV5-1 and TRBJ2-3, the CDR3 gives the full variable domain: KAGVTQTPRYLIKTRGQQVTLSCSPISGHRSVSWYQQTPGQGLQFLFEYFSETQRNKGNFPGRFSGRQFSNSRSEMNVSTLELGDSALYLCASSGTVVATQYFGPGTRLTVL.

This sequence joins TRBV2 and TRBJ2-7; 8 nucleotides line up with TRBD1. The germline V gene has CDR1 SNHLY and CDR2 FYNNEI. CDR3 length equals 14 residues. Trimming at V came to 2 bases and at J to 4 bases, leaving 4 bases not matched to a gene. The CDR3 bases are TGTGCCAGCAGTGAACGACAGGGGAGATACGAGCAGTACTTC. Protein product: CASSERQGRYEQYF.

The V gene is TRBV9, the J gene TRBJ1-2; 8 positions match TRBD1. This CDR3 region has 16 residues. Germline V gene sequence: CDR1 SGDLS, CDR2 YYNGEE. The V segment lost 5 bases and the J segment 2 bases; nucleotides outside the gene matches: 11. CDR3 in DNA: TGTGCCAGCAGTGATACGCCGGGACAGGCCAACTATGGCTACACCTTC. Amino acids: CASSDTPGQANYGYTF.

The J gene is TRBJ2-2, the V gene TRBV7-6; TRBD2 matches 11 bases. Germline V gene lookup returns CDR1 SGHVS and CDR2 FNYEAQ. With V trimmed by 5 bases and J by 4 bases, 3 bases remained unmatched. The CDR3 contains 15 residues. The CDR3 region is CASSPTSGGTGELFF. The CDR3 region has the DNA TGTGCCAGCAGCCCAACTAGCGGGGGCACCGGGGAGCTGTTTTTT.

The V gene is TRBV18, the J gene TRBJ1-4, with D perhaps TRBD1 (5 bases). The CDR3 consists of 15 residues. V was cut by 5 bases and J by 4 bases, with 14 bases left in between. Looked up from germline, CDR1 is KGHSH and CDR2 is LQKENI. The CDR3 bases are TGTGCCAGCTCAACCCGCCAGGGAAATAATGAAAAACTGTTTTTT. Residues: CASSTRQGNNEKLFF.

The CDR3 DNA reads TGCAGCGTTGGGACGAGGCGTGTAGATACGCAGTATTTT. Translation: CSVGTRRVDTQYF. The V and J genes are TRBV29-1 and TRBJ2-3; D is unresolved. The CDR3 totals 13 residues. Trimming removed 4 bases from V and 5 bases from J, with 13 bases in between. Germline CDR1 SQVTM, CDR2 ANQGSEA.

The V call is TRBV7-9, the J call TRBJ1-2; 7 nucleotides align to TRBD1. CDR1 SEHNR and CDR2 FQNEAQ come from the germline V gene (reference sequence). The V segment lost 3 bases and the J segment 5 bases; nucleotides outside the gene matches: 6. The CDR3 covers 14 residues. The CDR3 DNA reads TGTGCCAGCAGCTTGGGGACAGTCAATTATGGCTACACCTTC. Translation gives CASSLGTVNYGYTF. Full variable domain (rest looked up from reference TRBV7-9 and TRBJ1-2): DTGVSQNPRHKITKRGQNVTFRCDPISEHNRLYWYRQTLGQGPEFLTYFQNEAQLEKSRLLSDRFSAERPKGSFSTLEIQRTEQGDSAMYLCASSLGTVNYGYTFGSGTRLTVV.

This chain links TRBV7-2 with TRBJ2-1; possibly TRBD2 for D (6 bases). The CDR3 runs 14 residues. Germline V gene lookup returns CDR1 SGHTA and CDR2 FQGNSA. V was clipped by 5 bases and J by 7 bases, with 15 bases between them. The CDR3 loop reads CASSLGLPGNEQFF. The CDR3 nucleotides read TGTGCCAGCAGCCTCGGACTACCCGGAAATGAGCAGTTCTTC.

This clone was observed a handful of times. At one boundary the junction diverges from the germline segment, which might be a read error. V gene TRBV28 combines with J gene TRBJ1-5; D may be TRBD1 (5 bases). The CDR3 covers 14 residues. Per the germline V gene, CDR1 is MDHEN and CDR2 is SYDVKM. CDR3 coding DNA: TGTGCCAGCAGCGACAGATCTTACGGTCAGCCCCAGCCTTTT. Translation gives CASSDRSYGQPQPF.

The chain joins TRBV15 to TRBJ2-7; a weak D match, TRBD1 (5 bases). Trimming took 1 base from V and 3 from J, leaving 13 bases between them. CDR1 and CDR2 (germline): LNHNV, YYDKDF (reference sequence). This CDR3 has 15 residues. The CDR3 sequence: CATSRGKGRGYEQYF. The DNA for the CDR3 is TGTGCCACCAGCAGAGGAAAGGGAAGGGGCTACGAGCAGTACTTC.

This clone was detected only a few times. The chain has TRBV30 and TRBJ2-1; D possibly corresponds to TRBD2 (5 bases). The CDR3 consists of 13 residues. CDR1 and CDR2 (germline): GTSNPN, SVGIG (reference sequence). The V end was cut by 0 bases, the J end by 5 bases, with 8 bases between. The CDR3 reads CAWSVLGDNEQFF. The CDR3 DNA follows: TGTGCCTGGAGTGTATTGGGAGACAATGAGCAGTTCTTC.

The chain is built from TRBV27 and TRBJ1-5; D call uncertain. The germline V gene has CDR1 MNHEY and CDR2 SMNVEV (reference sequence). Trimming cost V 2 bases and J 0 bases, with 5 bases left between them. The CDR3 runs 14 residues. The CDR3 nucleotides are TGTGCCAGCAGTTTAGGAGATAGCAATCAGCCCCAGCATTTT. Translated, it gives CASSLGDSNQPQHF.

V gene TRBV9 combines with J gene TRBJ2-1; TRBD2 matches at 15 bases. From germline, CDR1 is SGDLS and CDR2 YYNGEE. CDR3 length equals 17 residues. V was clipped by 3 bases and J by 8 bases; unmatched bases: 9. CDR3 sequence: CASSGRTSGRAFDEQFF. The CDR3 DNA sequence: TGTGCCAGCAGCGGGCGGACTAGCGGGAGGGCGTTCGATGAGCAGTTCTTC.

The chain combines TRBV7-9 with TRBJ1-4, with a tentative D call TRBD1 (6 bases). Germline-derived CDR1 and CDR2 are SEHNR and FQNEAQ (reference sequence). The CDR3 totals 15 residues. V lost 7 bases to trimming and J lost 6 bases, with 18 bases between them. CDR3 sequence (DNA): TGTGCCAGCACCCCCCCCATGGGGGCTGATGAAAAACTGTTTTTT. Protein product: CASTPPMGADEKLFF.

The chain has TRBV4-1 and TRBJ1-6, with 7 bases that match TRBD1. The V and J ends lost 1 base and 7 bases, in that order; junction bases with no gene match: 7. The germline gives CDR1 MGHRA, CDR2 YSYEKL. The CDR3 runs 16 residues. The CDR3 sequence: CASSQAQGFSNSPLHF. CDR3 DNA: TGCGCCAGCAGCCAAGCACAGGGGTTTAGCAATTCACCCCTCCACTTT.

The gene calls are TRBV2 and TRBJ2-3; D is unresolved. Trimming stripped 1 base from V and 0 bases from J, with 11 bases between. This CDR3 has 16 amino acids. The V gene's germline CDR1 is SNHLY and CDR2 FYNNEI. The CDR3 loop is CASSEGTSTSTDTQYF. CDR3 bases: TGTGCCAGCAGTGAAGGGACCTCCACTAGCACAGATACGCAGTATTTT.

The rearrangement links TRBV5-1 to TRBJ1-1, with D unresolved. Germline V gives CDR1 SGHRS, CDR2 YFSETQ. This CDR3 has 15 amino acids. Trimming removed 1 base from V and 0 bases from J, with 10 bases in between. CDR3: CASSLLGGMNTEAFF. In DNA, the CDR3 is TGCGCCAGCAGCTTGTTAGGTGGGATGAACACTGAAGCTTTCTTT. The entire variable domain, with the rest obtained from reference TRBV5-1 and TRBJ1-1, is as follows: KAGVTQTPRYLIKTRGQQVTLSCSPISGHRSVSWYQQTPGQGLQFLFEYFSETQRNKGNFPGRFSGRQFSNSRSEMNVSTLELGDSALYLCASSLLGGMNTEAFFGQGTRLTVV.

The J gene is TRBJ1-2, the V gene TRBV29-1, with D perhaps TRBD1 (6 bases). V lost 7 bases and J 7 bases, leaving 16 bases between the germline ends. Looked up from germline, CDR1 is SQVTM and CDR2 is ANQGSEA. The CDR3 runs to 12 residues. The CDR3 here is CSATGVVGGYTF. The CDR3 DNA sequence: TGCAGCGCGACAGGTGTAGTTGGTGGCTACACCTTC.

In its sample, this clone was seen a few times. The chain carries TRBV7-9 and TRBJ1-5; weak D call: TRBD1 (5 bases). This CDR3 contains 15 residues. In germline, CDR1 is SEHNR, CDR2 FQNEAQ (reference sequence). The ends were cut back, 1 base at V and 4 bases at J, with 11 bases in the middle. The CDR3, as DNA: TGTGCCAGCAGCTTAGGGTCGGGGCCAAATCAGCCCCAGCATTTT. Translated, it gives CASSLGSGPNQPQHF. The entire variable domain, with the rest obtained from reference TRBV7-9 and TRBJ1-5, is as follows: DTGVSQNPRHKITKRGQNVTFRCDPISEHNRLYWYRQTLGQGPEFLTYFQNEAQLEKSRLLSDRFSAERPKGSFSTLEIQRTEQGDSAMYLCASSLGSGPNQPQHFGDGTRLSIL.